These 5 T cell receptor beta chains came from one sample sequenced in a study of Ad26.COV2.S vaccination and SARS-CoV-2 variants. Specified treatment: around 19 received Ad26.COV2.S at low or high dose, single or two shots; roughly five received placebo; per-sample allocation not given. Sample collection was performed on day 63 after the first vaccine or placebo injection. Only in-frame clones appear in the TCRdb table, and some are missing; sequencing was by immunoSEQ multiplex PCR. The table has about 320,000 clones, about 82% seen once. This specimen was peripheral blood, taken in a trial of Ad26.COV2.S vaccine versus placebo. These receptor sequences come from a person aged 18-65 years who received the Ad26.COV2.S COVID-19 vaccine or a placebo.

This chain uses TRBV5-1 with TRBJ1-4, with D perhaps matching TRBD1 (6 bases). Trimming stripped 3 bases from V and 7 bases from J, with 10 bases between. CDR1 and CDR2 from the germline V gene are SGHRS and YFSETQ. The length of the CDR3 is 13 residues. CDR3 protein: CASSSQGTEKLFF. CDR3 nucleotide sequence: TGCGCCAGCAGCTCTCAGGGGACTGAAAAACTGTTTTTT. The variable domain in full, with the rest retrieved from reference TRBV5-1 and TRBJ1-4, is KAGVTQTPRYLIKTRGQQVTLSCSPISGHRSVSWYQQTPGQGLQFLFEYFSETQRNKGNFPGRFSGRQFSNSRSEMNVSTLELGDSALYLCASSSQGTEKLFFGSGTQLSVL.

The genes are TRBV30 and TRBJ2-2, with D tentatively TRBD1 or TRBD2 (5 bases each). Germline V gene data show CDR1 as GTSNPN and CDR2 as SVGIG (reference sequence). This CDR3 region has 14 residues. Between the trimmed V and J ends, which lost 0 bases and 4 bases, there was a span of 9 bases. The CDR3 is CAWSVRGGTGELFF. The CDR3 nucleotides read TGTGCCTGGAGTGTACGTGGGGGCACCGGGGAGCTGTTTTTT.

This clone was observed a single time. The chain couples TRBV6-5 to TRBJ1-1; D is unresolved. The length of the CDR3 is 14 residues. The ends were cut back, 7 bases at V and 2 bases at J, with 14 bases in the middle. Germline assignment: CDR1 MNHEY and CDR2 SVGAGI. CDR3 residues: CASNTPFSNTEAFF. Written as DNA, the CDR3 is TGTGCCAGCAATACTCCGTTCTCAAACACTGAAGCTTTCTTT.

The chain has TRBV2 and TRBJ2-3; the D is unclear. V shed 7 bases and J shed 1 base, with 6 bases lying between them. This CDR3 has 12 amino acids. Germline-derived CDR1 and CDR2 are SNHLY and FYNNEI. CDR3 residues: CASTRGTDTQYF. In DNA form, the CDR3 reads TGTGCCAGCACAAGGGGCACAGATACGCAGTATTTT.

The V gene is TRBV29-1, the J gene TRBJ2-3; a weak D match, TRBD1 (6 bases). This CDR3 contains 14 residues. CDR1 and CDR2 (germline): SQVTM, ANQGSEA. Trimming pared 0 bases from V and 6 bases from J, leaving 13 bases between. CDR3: CSVEEQGPSDTQYF. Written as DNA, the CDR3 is TGCAGCGTTGAAGAACAGGGCCCCTCCGATACGCAGTATTTT.